What follows describes a single T cell receptor beta chain. The method was immunoSEQ multiplex PCR; TCRdb's version includes in-frame clones alone and lacks a portion of them. The sample has 10,000 to 15,000 clones; approximately 94% are singletons. CDR1 is SNHLY, CDR2 FYNNEI, per germline. This CDR3 has 14 amino acids. The V end lost 4 bases, the J end lost 8 bases, and 17 bases lay between the germline ends. This specimen belongs to a study of technical replicates of blood from a handful of donors. This rearrangement joins TRBV2 to TRBJ1-2; no reliable D call. Sequencing was carried out using PBMCs. The receptor comes from a human donor in good health. The CDR3 coding sequence is TGTGCCAGCAGTGGGGAGTGGCTAATCCGAGGCTACACCTTC. This encodes CASSGEWLIRGYTF.